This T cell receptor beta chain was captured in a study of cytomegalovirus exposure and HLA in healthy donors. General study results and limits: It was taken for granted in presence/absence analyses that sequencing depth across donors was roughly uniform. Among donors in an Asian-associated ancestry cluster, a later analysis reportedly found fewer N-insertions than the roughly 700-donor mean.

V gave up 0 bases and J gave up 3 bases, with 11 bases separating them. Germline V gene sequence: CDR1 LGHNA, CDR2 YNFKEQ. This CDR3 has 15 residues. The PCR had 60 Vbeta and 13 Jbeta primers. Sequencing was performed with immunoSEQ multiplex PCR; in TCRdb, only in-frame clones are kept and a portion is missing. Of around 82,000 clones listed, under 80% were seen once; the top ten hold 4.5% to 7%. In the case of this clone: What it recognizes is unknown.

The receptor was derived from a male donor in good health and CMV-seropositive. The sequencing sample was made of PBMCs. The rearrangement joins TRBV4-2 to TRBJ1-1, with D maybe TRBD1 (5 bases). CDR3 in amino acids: CASSQDPGGDTEAFF. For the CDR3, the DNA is TGTGCCAGCAGCCAAGATCCGGGAGGGGACACTGAAGCTTTCTTT.